Below, 28 T cell receptor beta chains from the same sample are listed, as sequenced in a study of shared clonotypes between healthy human individuals. This table comes from immunoSEQ multiplex PCR, and its TCRdb copy is limited to in-frame clones, with some not included. The data hold around 1,100,000 clones, with roughly 80% observed a single time. What was sequenced was memory CD4+ T cells from PBMCs. Subset noted: CD45RA-negative fraction. These receptors originate from a man between 18 and 35 years old in good health. Some clones in this sample may be carry-over from other donors' samples.

The chain uses TRBV30 and TRBJ2-5; unclear D gene. CDR1 and CDR2 (germline): GTSNPN, SVGIG (reference sequence). The CDR3 spans 14 residues. V was pared by 3 bases and J by 5 bases, with 16 bases between. Here the CDR3 reads CAWRYPGAQETQYF. As DNA, the CDR3 is TGTGCCTGGAGATATCCTGGTGCCCAGGAGACCCAGTACTTC.

Notes on this clone: With a far larger clone one base away, a read error is the likely cause. This chain uses TRBV5-5 with TRBJ1-4; TRBD1 agrees at 7 bases. The CDR3 sequence is 14 residues long. With V trimmed by 0 bases and J by 6 bases, 2 bases remained unmatched. Germline V gene sequence: CDR1 SGHKS, CDR2 YYEKEE (reference sequence). CDR3 nucleotide sequence: TGTGCCAGCAGCTTGGGACAGGGAGATGAAAAACTGTTTTTT. This translates into CASSLGQGDEKLFF.

CDR3 amino acids: CASNPGQRTTSGQPQHF. In DNA form, the CDR3 reads TGTGCCAGCAACCCGGGACAGAGAACAACCTCGGGTCAGCCCCAGCATTTT. This chain connects TRBV28 to TRBJ1-5; 7 bases align to TRBD1. Germline values: CDR1 MDHEN, CDR2 SYDVKM. This CDR3 comprises 17 residues. V dropped 7 bases and J dropped 6; count of bases not matched to a gene: 18.

The J gene is TRBJ2-1, the V gene TRBV7-9; 14 nucleotides line up with TRBD2. J gave up 7 bases and V 6 bases, and 14 bases lay outside the gene matches. The CDR3 runs to 18 residues. CDR1 is SEHNR, CDR2 FQNEAQ, per germline (reference sequence). CDR3 nucleotides: TGTGCCAGCAGTCACCCACACCCGGGACTAGCGGGAGAAAATGAGCAGTTCTTC. Protein: CASSHPHPGLAGENEQFF. Using reference TRBV7-9 and TRBJ2-1 for the parts outside the CDR3, the full variable domain is DTGVSQNPRHKITKRGQNVTFRCDPISEHNRLYWYRQTLGQGPEFLTYFQNEAQLEKSRLLSDRFSAERPKGSFSTLEIQRTEQGDSAMYLCASSHPHPGLAGENEQFFGPGTRLTVL.

The V gene is TRBV5-1, the J gene TRBJ2-3, with 8 nucleotides matching TRBD2. CDR1 is SGHRS, CDR2 YFSETQ, per germline. Trimming removed 4 bases from V and 4 bases from J; junction bases left unmatched: 11. The CDR3 contains 16 residues. The chain's CDR3 is CASSIVAGKGPDTQYF. The CDR3 nucleotides read TGCGCCAGCAGCATCGTAGCGGGAAAGGGGCCAGATACGCAGTATTTT.

V usage is TRBV27 and J usage is TRBJ2-7; 9 nucleotides match TRBD1. The length of the CDR3 is 15 residues. Per the germline V gene, CDR1 is MNHEY and CDR2 is SMNVEV (reference sequence). Germline trimming cut 4 bases from V and 3 bases from J; bases unmatched to any gene: 7. CDR3 sequence: CASSSLQGAVYEQYF. DNA for the CDR3: TGTGCCAGCAGTTCCCTACAGGGGGCGGTCTACGAGCAGTACTTC.

This clone has a handful of counts. V is TRBV30 and J is TRBJ1-4, with a tentative D call TRBD1 (5 bases). Germline V gene data show CDR1 as GTSNPN and CDR2 as SVGIG (reference sequence). This CDR3 comprises 11 residues. Trimming stripped 6 bases from V and 8 bases from J, with 10 bases between. The CDR3 nucleotides are TGTGCCTGCTGGGACGAGGAAAAACTGTTTTTT. It encodes CACWDEEKLFF.

The V gene is TRBV7-8, the J gene TRBJ1-1; D uncertain. Germline assignment: CDR1 SGHVS and CDR2 FQNEAQ. Trimming removed 2 bases from V and 11 bases from J, with 15 bases in between. CDR3 length equals 13 residues. CDR3: CASSLTQERWAFF. CDR3 in DNA: TGTGCCAGCAGCTTAACACAAGAAAGGTGGGCTTTCTTT.

The chain links TRBV5-1 to TRBJ2-1; D is possibly TRBD2 (6 bases). Looked up from germline, CDR1 is SGHRS and CDR2 is YFSETQ. This CDR3 spans 13 amino acids. Trimming cost V 4 bases and J 9 bases, with 14 bases left between them. This CDR3 is CASSEHLEGEQFF. CDR3 bases: TGCGCCAGCAGCGAGCACTTGGAGGGTGAGCAGTTCTTC.

In this sample, this clone turned up a few times. The rearrangement links TRBV7-2 to TRBJ1-1; D is possibly TRBD1 (6 bases). This CDR3 has 11 amino acids. The V end was cut by 4 bases, the J end by 11 bases, with 11 bases between. Looked up from germline, CDR1 is SGHTA and CDR2 is FQGNSA. CDR3 sequence (DNA): TGTGCCAGCAGCTCCGGACAGCTGGCTTTCTTT. It specifies CASSSGQLAFF.

V usage is TRBV4-2 and J usage is TRBJ2-7; 9 bases agree with TRBD2. Germline loops: CDR1 LGHNA, CDR2 YNFKEQ. The CDR3 totals 14 residues. V lost 6 bases and J lost 5; bases outside the gene matches: 8. In nucleotides, the CDR3 is TGTGCCAGCAGTCTTAGCGGGAGTTCACACGAGCAGTACTTC. This translates into CASSLSGSSHEQYF.

The V and J genes are TRBV6-1 and TRBJ2-1; D may match TRBD1 or TRBD2 (5 bases each). The V gene's germline CDR1 is MNHNS and CDR2 SASEGT. Trimming stripped 1 base from V and 12 bases from J, with 28 bases between. The CDR3 spans 18 residues. The CDR3 nucleotides read TGTGCCAGCAGTGAAGGTTGGCGGGTACGGGGCCCTGTCTTGTGGCAGTTCTTC. Translation: CASSEGWRVRGPVLWQFF.

The V call is TRBV6-1, the J call TRBJ2-5; TRBD1 is a possible D gene (5 bases). From germline, CDR1 is MNHNS and CDR2 SASEGT. The V end was cut by 6 bases, the J end by 0 bases, with 11 bases between. The CDR3 contains 14 residues. The CDR3 region is CASRVGQNQETQYF. The CDR3 DNA reads as TGTGCCAGCAGGGTGGGGCAGAACCAAGAGACCCAGTACTTC.

The chain links TRBV7-9 to TRBJ1-1; no reliable D call. The germline gives CDR1 SEHNR, CDR2 FQNEAQ (reference sequence). The CDR3 sequence is 13 residues long. V lost 2 bases and J 5 bases, leaving 9 bases between the germline ends. The CDR3 reads CASSLIAGTEAFF. CDR3 nucleotides: TGTGCCAGCAGCTTAATTGCGGGTACTGAAGCTTTCTTT.

The chain combines TRBV5-1 with TRBJ2-3; no clear D. In germline, CDR1 is SGHRS, CDR2 YFSETQ. This CDR3 is 12 amino acids long. The V end lost 4 bases, the J end lost 6 bases, and 9 bases lay between the germline ends. The CDR3 loop is CASSTSRDTQYF. The CDR3 DNA reads TGCGCCAGCAGCACCTCACGTGATACGCAGTATTTT.

The V call is TRBV5-1, the J call TRBJ2-2; 16 positions match TRBD2. This CDR3 region has 19 residues. V trimming: 2 bases; J trimming: 0 bases; junction bases outside the gene matches: 4. Germline-derived CDR1 and CDR2 are SGHRS and YFSETQ. This chain's CDR3 is CASSLTGLAGGSNTGELFF. The CDR3 region has the DNA TGCGCCAGCAGCTTAACGGGACTAGCGGGAGGGTCGAACACCGGGGAGCTGTTTTTT.

The V gene is TRBV28, the J gene TRBJ1-2, with D possibly matching TRBD1 (6 bases). Trimming removed 7 bases at V and 3 bases at J, with 15 bases between. CDR1 and CDR2 (germline): MDHEN, SYDVKM. There are 14 residues in the CDR3. CDR3 region: CASNSGGAYYGYTF. DNA for the CDR3: TGTGCCAGCAATTCGGGGGGCGCGTACTATGGCTACACCTTC.

This clone was seen only a few times. J is TRBJ2-7 and V is TRBV28, with D tentatively TRBD1 (10 bases). Between the trimmed V and J ends, which lost 9 bases and 4 bases, there was a span of 25 bases. The CDR3 totals 16 residues. In germline, CDR1 is MDHEN, CDR2 SYDVKM. The CDR3 loop is CASSNAGGTGAYEQYF. The CDR3 DNA follows: TGTGCCAGTAGTAACGCGGGGGGGACAGGGGCTTACGAGCAGTACTTC.

The chain employs TRBV2 and TRBJ1-5, with no clear D. CDR1 SNHLY and CDR2 FYNNEI come from the germline V gene. This CDR3 spans 13 amino acids. Trimming shortened V by 7 bases and J by 1 base, and 8 bases separated the two germline ends. The CDR3 sequence is CASNDFSNQPQHF. For the CDR3, the DNA is TGTGCCAGCAATGATTTCAGCAATCAGCCCCAGCATTTT.

The chain couples TRBV9 to TRBJ1-2; unclear D gene. V gave up 3 bases and J gave up 1 base, with 4 bases separating them. The CDR3 spans 12 residues. CDR1 is SGDLS, CDR2 YYNGEE, per germline. CDR3 region: CASSDNNYGYTF. The DNA for the CDR3 is TGTGCCAGCAGCGATAATAACTATGGCTACACCTTC. Full variable domain (outside the CDR3, taken from reference TRBV9 and TRBJ1-2): DSGVTQTPKHLITATGQRVTLRCSPRSGDLSVYWYQQSLDQGLQFLIQYYNGEERAKGNILERFSAQQFPDLHSELNLSSLELGDSALYFCASSDNNYGYTFGSGTRLTVV.

The genes are TRBV4-3 and TRBJ2-5; 9 nucleotides agree with TRBD1. V was pared by 1 base and J by 9 bases, with 0 bases of the junction left unmatched. CDR3 length: 12 amino acids. Germline CDR1 LGHNA, CDR2 YSLEER. Here the CDR3 reads CASSQGQGAQYF. CDR3 coding DNA: TGCGCCAGCAGCCAAGGACAGGGGGCCCAGTACTTC.

As for this clone: Different DNA sequences within this sample yield the same CDR3. The chain recombines TRBV9 with TRBJ1-5; D uncertain. The V gene lost 0 bases and the J gene lost 2 bases, with 9 bases spanning the gap. The CDR3 runs to 15 residues. Germline CDR1 and CDR2: SGDLS and YYNGEE. Here the CDR3 DNA reads TGTGCCAGCAGCGTAGGAAAGGGTGGCAATCAGCCCCAGCATTTT. It codes for CASSVGKGGNQPQHF. Full variable domain (remainder filled in from reference TRBV9 and TRBJ1-5): DSGVTQTPKHLITATGQRVTLRCSPRSGDLSVYWYQQSLDQGLQFLIQYYNGEERAKGNILERFSAQQFPDLHSELNLSSLELGDSALYFCASSVGKGGNQPQHFGDGTRLSIL.

The gene calls are TRBV7-2 and TRBJ1-4, with D hard to call. Germline CDR1 and CDR2: SGHTA and FQGNSA. The CDR3 has 11 residues. The V and J ends lost 6 bases and 10 bases respectively, with 9 bases between them. CDR3 protein: CASSLERKLFF. DNA of the CDR3: TGTGCCAGCAGTCTCGAGAGAAAACTGTTTTTT. The full variable domain, with the rest looked up from reference TRBV7-2 and TRBJ1-4, is GAGVSQSPSNKVTEKGKDVELRCDPISGHTALYWYRQSLGQGLEFLIYFQGNSAPDKSGLPSDRFSAERTGGSVSTLTIQRTQQEDSAVYLCASSLERKLFFGSGTQLSVL.

Details on this clone: Other DNA variants within this sample encode the same CDR3. The genes are TRBV7-3 and TRBJ2-7, with TRBD1 matching 9 bases. CDR1 and CDR2 (germline): SGHTA, FQGTGA. Trimming took 6 bases from V and 4 from J; bases not matched to a gene: 4. The CDR3 spans 13 residues. The CDR3 bases are TGTGCCAGCAGTCCGGGACAGGGTTACGAGCAGTACTTC. Encoded protein: CASSPGQGYEQYF.

The V call is TRBV18, the J call TRBJ2-4, with 9 positions matching TRBD1. CDR3 size: 15 residues. J lost 6 bases, V lost 2 bases, and 5 bases had no gene match. Germline V gives CDR1 KGHSH, CDR2 LQKENI. CDR3 sequence (DNA): TGTGCCAGCTCACCAATTACAGGGGGCATAAACATTCAGTACTTC. As protein: CASSPITGGINIQYF.

V and J are TRBV6-5 and TRBJ1-1; 9 bases are a match to TRBD1. The CDR3 sequence is 14 residues long. V trimming: 5 bases; J trimming: 5 bases; junction bases outside the gene matches: 6. Germline V gene sequence: CDR1 MNHEY, CDR2 SVGAGI. CDR3 sequence: CASSPYRGRTEAFF. In DNA, the CDR3 is TGTGCCAGCAGTCCTTACAGGGGGCGGACTGAAGCTTTCTTT.

The chain employs TRBV7-3 and TRBJ1-1, with D perhaps TRBD1 (5 bases). V lost 1 base to trimming and J lost 1 base, with 10 bases between them. The CDR3 covers 15 residues. The germline gives CDR1 SGHTA, CDR2 FQGTGA. CDR3 sequence (DNA): TGTGCCAGCAGCTTAAGAGGGGTGGCGAACACTGAAGCTTTCTTT. This codes for CASSLRGVANTEAFF.

This clone was picked up a small number of times. The V call is TRBV20-1, the J call TRBJ2-7, with D uncertain. V was pared by 3 bases and J by 6 bases, with 9 bases between. CDR3 length: 11 amino acids. Germline V CDR1 and CDR2: DFQATT, SNEGSKA (reference sequence). The chain's CDR3 is CSASRWPEQYF. CDR3 DNA: TGCAGTGCTAGTCGGTGGCCCGAGCAGTACTTC.